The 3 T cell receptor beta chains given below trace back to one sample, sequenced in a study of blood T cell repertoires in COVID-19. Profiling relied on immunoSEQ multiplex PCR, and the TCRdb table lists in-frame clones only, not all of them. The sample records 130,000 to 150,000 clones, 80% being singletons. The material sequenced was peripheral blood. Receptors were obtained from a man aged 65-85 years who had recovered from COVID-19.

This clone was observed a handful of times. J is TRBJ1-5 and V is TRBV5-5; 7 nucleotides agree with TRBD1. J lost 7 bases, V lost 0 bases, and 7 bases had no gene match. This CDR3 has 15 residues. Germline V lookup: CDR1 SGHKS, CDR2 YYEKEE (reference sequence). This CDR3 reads CASSLASGGHQPQHF. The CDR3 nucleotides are TGTGCCAGCAGCTTGGCCTCAGGGGGGCACCAGCCCCAGCATTTT.

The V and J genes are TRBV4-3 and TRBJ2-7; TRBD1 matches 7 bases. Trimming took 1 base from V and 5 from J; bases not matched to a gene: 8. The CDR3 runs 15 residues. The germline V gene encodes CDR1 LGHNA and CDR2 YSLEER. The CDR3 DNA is TGCGCCAGCAGCCAAGGGGCCAGGGGGACCGACGAGCAGTACTTC. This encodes CASSQGARGTDEQYF.

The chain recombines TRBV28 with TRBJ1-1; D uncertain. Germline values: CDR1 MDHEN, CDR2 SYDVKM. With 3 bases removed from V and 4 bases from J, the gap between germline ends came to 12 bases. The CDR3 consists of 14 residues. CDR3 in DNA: TGTGCCAGCAGTTTTCGGGGTGGGAGCACTGAAGCTTTCTTT. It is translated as CASSFRGGSTEAFF.